The following is a T cell receptor (beta chain) sequence with its context. Its antigen is not identified. The sample is drawn from a study of cytomegalovirus exposure and HLA in healthy donors. Germline CDR1 and CDR2: SGHVS and FNYEAQ. V dropped 3 bases and J dropped 8 bases, with 13 bases sitting between them. This CDR3 has 13 residues. The PCR used 60 Vbeta and 13 Jbeta primers. The method was immunoSEQ multiplex PCR; TCRdb's version includes in-frame clones alone and lacks a portion of them. In the table there are 150,000 to 200,000 clones, approximately 88% of which are singletons. Despite likely unrecorded immune exposures, the donors were nominally healthy at the time of sampling. Study-level points and caveats: Association with HLA alleles at 0.05 false discovery rate was found for 16,951 TCR beta sequences in a later analysis.

Sequenced: PBMCs. The clonotype originates from a boy aged 10-17 years in good health and CMV-seronegative. The chain carries TRBV7-6 and TRBJ1-1, with D possibly matching TRBD1 (5 bases). The CDR3 reads CASSFNGGVEAFF. For the CDR3, the DNA is TGTGCCAGCAGCTTTAATGGAGGGGTGGAAGCTTTCTTT.